A single TCR beta chain is shown here with its context. The antigen remains undetermined. The data were obtained in a study of cytomegalovirus exposure and HLA in healthy donors. The CDR3 spans 17 residues. V trimming: 8 bases; J trimming: 6 bases; junction bases outside the gene matches: 15. Per germline, CDR1 LNHNV and CDR2 YYDKDF (reference sequence). Whole-study results and caveats: Later analysis identified a missense DCLRE1C variant that was linked to TCR beta V- and J-gene trimming.

The PCR used 60 Vbeta and 13 Jbeta primers. Assay: immunoSEQ multiplex PCR; the TCRdb copy retains only in-frame clones and omits some. This table has about 230,000 clones, more than 60% appearing once. Sample: PBMCs. The origin of this receptor is a woman aged 55-75 years in good health and CMV-seropositive. The V call is TRBV15, the J call TRBJ2-2, with 10 bases identical to TRBD1. The CDR3 protein is CATHGLTGTGVSGELFF. CDR3 nucleotides: TGTGCCACCCACGGTCTGACCGGGACAGGGGTATCCGGGGAGCTGTTTTTT. Complete variable domain (other parts from reference TRBV15 and TRBJ2-2): DAMVIQNPRYQVTQFGKPVTLSCSQTLNHNVMYWYQQKSSQAPKLLFHYYDKDFNNEADTPDNFQSRRPNTSFCFLDIRSPGLGDTAMYLCATHGLTGTGVSGELFFGEGSRLTVL.